The next 22 T cell receptor beta chains were all read from a single sample in a study of low-dose radiotherapy and immunotherapy resistance in tumors. Time point reported: after trial treatment. Treatment: LDRT plus nivolumab, ipilimumab, low-dose cyclophosphamide and aspirin (RACIN trial). cDNA synthesis used a TRAV/TRBV-specific primer set for both chains. TCRs underwent 20 PCR cycles of amplification with a constant-region primer and V-primer adapter. A single record per CDR3 protein comes from TCRdb applying MiXCR to the reads. The table has around 80,000 distinct CDR3 sequences, around a sixth seen once; the top ten hold less than 1.5%. The sample here was PBMCs, taken after low-dose radiotherapy plus immunotherapy. Receptors were obtained from a male donor with prostate cancer.

This clonotype appeared many times. The chain couples TRBV12-3 or TRBV12-4 to TRBJ1-6, with D possibly TRBD1 on 5 matching bases. Trimming pared 1 base from V and 9 bases from J, leaving 13 bases between. The CDR3 has 15 amino acids. The CDR3 region is CASSLGGGEGSPLHF. CDR3 DNA: TGTGCCAGCAGTTTAGGGGGGGGGGAGGGTTCACCCCTCCACTTT.

In this sample, this clonotype turned up many times. V is TRBV18 and J is TRBJ2-7; possible D gene TRBD1, 6 bases. This CDR3 contains 14 residues. In germline, CDR1 is KGHSH, CDR2 LQKENI. With 4 bases removed from V and 2 bases from J, the gap between germline ends came to 12 bases. CDR3 region: CASSRRQAPYEQYF. The CDR3 nucleotides are TGTGCCAGCTCACGGCGACAGGCGCCCTACGAGCAGTACTTC.

This clonotype was seen ten or more times. The chain recombines TRBV12-3 or TRBV12-4 with TRBJ1-5; D unresolved. Trimming cost V 3 bases and J 1 base, with 4 bases left between them. The CDR3 has 13 amino acids. The CDR3: CASSFESNQPQHF. CDR3 coding DNA: TGTGCCAGCAGTTTTGAGAGCAATCAGCCCCAGCATTTT.

Worth noting for this clonotype: A much larger clone differs by one base, so this may be a read error. V usage is TRBV28 and J usage is TRBJ2-1; D possibly corresponds to TRBD1 (6 bases). Trimming pared 2 bases from V and 10 bases from J, leaving 15 bases between. CDR1 is MDHEN, CDR2 SYDVKM, per germline. The CDR3 spans 14 residues. The CDR3 loop reads CASSLVTGSYEQFF. DNA of the CDR3: TGTGCCAGCAGTTTAGTGACAGGCTCCTACGAGCAGTTCTTC.

This clonotype was picked up many times. This chain connects TRBV27 to TRBJ1-2; 7 bases are shared with TRBD1. The CDR3 runs to 16 residues. Losses at the gene ends were 4 bases for V and 1 base for J; bases not matched to a gene: 9. Looked up from germline, CDR1 is MNHEY and CDR2 is SMNVEV (reference sequence). The CDR3 sequence: CASSSIRQGINYGYTF. The CDR3 DNA follows: TGTGCCAGCAGTTCTATCCGACAGGGAATTAACTATGGCTACACCTTC.

This clonotype appeared many times. The genes are TRBV28 and TRBJ2-7; the D is unclear. Germline lookup yields CDR1 MDHEN and CDR2 SYDVKM. Trimming pared 8 bases from V and 3 bases from J, leaving 11 bases between. This CDR3 has 12 amino acids. The CDR3 region is CASPRINYEQYF. CDR3 sequence (DNA): TGTGCCAGCCCGCGGATAAACTACGAGCAGTACTTC.

This clonotype appeared once. This chain connects TRBV27 to TRBJ1-1; no definite D call. The CDR3 extends over 13 amino acids. Germline values: CDR1 MNHEY, CDR2 SMNVEV (reference sequence). Trimming shortened V by 6 bases and J by 4 bases, and 12 bases separated the two germline ends. The CDR3 spells CASSFGQATEAFF. CDR3 nucleotide sequence: TGTGCCAGCAGCTTCGGCCAGGCCACTGAAGCTTTCTTT.

Many counts were recorded for this clonotype. The J gene is TRBJ2-1, the V gene TRBV20-1; perhaps TRBD2 as D (5 bases). Germline CDR1 reads DFQATT; CDR2 reads SNEGSKA (reference sequence). V was cut by 6 bases and J by 10 bases, with 13 bases left in between. The CDR3 covers 11 residues. Here the CDR3 DNA reads TGCAGTGCGCATACTAGTTCCGAGCAGTTCTTC. The encoded protein is CSAHTSSEQFF.

This clonotype has ten or more counts. The rearrangement uses TRBV5-1 and TRBJ2-7; D may be TRBD1 (6 bases). The CDR3 covers 15 residues. Trimming took 2 bases from V and 4 from J, leaving 16 bases between them. In germline, CDR1 is SGHRS, CDR2 YFSETQ. CDR3: CASSLVTGRVYEQYF. The DNA of the CDR3 is TGCGCCAGCAGCTTAGTTACAGGGCGGGTATACGAGCAGTACTTC. Full variable domain (remainder filled in from reference TRBV5-1 and TRBJ2-7): KAGVTQTPRYLIKTRGQQVTLSCSPISGHRSVSWYQQTPGQGLQFLFEYFSETQRNKGNFPGRFSGRQFSNSRSEMNVSTLELGDSALYLCASSLVTGRVYEQYFGPGTRLTVT.

This clonotype was recorded at least ten times. The chain has TRBV10-3 and TRBJ2-3, with 7 bases fitting TRBD1. Germline V gene data show CDR1 as ENHRY and CDR2 as SYGVKD. V gave up 3 bases and J gave up 4 bases; unmatched junction bases: 7. This CDR3 has 15 residues. CDR3 bases: TGTGCCATCAGTGACACGCGACAGGGTTCAGATACGCAGTATTTT. It translates to CAISDTRQGSDTQYF.

This clonotype was detected only a few times. The CDR3 sequence is CASRRNRGPQHF. In DNA form, the CDR3 reads TGTGCCAGCAGACGTAACAGGGGTCCCCAGCATTTT. The chain links TRBV27 to TRBJ1-5, with 7 bases lining up with TRBD1. The CDR3 totals 12 residues. Germline V gene lookup returns CDR1 MNHEY and CDR2 SMNVEV (reference sequence). With V trimmed by 6 bases and J by 10 bases, 6 bases remained unmatched.

Comment on this clonotype: This likely traces to a read error, being one base from a far larger clone. The V and J genes are TRBV28 and TRBJ2-3; 15 positions match TRBD2. The J call may be in error: the DNA end matches TRBJ2-1 better. This CDR3 region has 20 residues. The germline V gene has CDR1 MDHEN and CDR2 SYDVKM. The CDR3: CGSSSVDARTSGRARNEQFF. The CDR3 nucleotides read TGTGGCAGCAGTTCGGTAGACGCGAGGACTAGCGGGAGGGCCCGTAATGAGCAGTTCTTC.

This clonotype was recorded at least ten times. The chain carries TRBV6-2 or TRBV6-3 and TRBJ2-7; D unclear. The germline CDR1 and CDR2 sequences are MNHEY and SVGEGT. The germline V and J ends were trimmed by 2 bases and 1 base, with 3 bases remaining between them. The CDR3 has 12 residues. The CDR3 sequence is CASSYRSYEQYF. The CDR3 nucleotides read TGTGCCAGCAGTTACCGGTCCTACGAGCAGTACTTC.

This clonotype was found many times. V gene TRBV7-2 combines with J gene TRBJ2-7; D unclear. This CDR3 comprises 12 residues. CDR1 and CDR2 from the germline V gene are SGHTA and FQGNSA. The V end was cut by 1 base, the J end by 7 bases, with 8 bases between. The DNA of the CDR3 is TGTGCCAGCAGCTTAGACCTCAGGGAGCAGTACTTC. It is translated as CASSLDLREQYF.

This clonotype was found many times. The chain has TRBV19 and TRBJ2-1, with 14 bases aligning to TRBD2. The junction had 16 bases not matched to a gene; V was cut back by 1 base and J by 8 bases. Germline V CDR1 and CDR2: LNHDA, SQIVND (reference sequence). This CDR3 has 20 residues. The chain's CDR3 is CASSIGTGLAGVTPGDEQFF. CDR3 DNA: TGTGCCAGTAGTATAGGGACGGGACTAGCGGGAGTGACACCGGGGGATGAGCAGTTCTTC.

This CDR3 reads CASKIGTIGTGELFF. CDR3 coding DNA: TGTGCCAGCAAAATCGGGACAATTGGCACCGGGGAGCTGTTTTTT. This rearrangement joins TRBV6-2 or TRBV6-3 to TRBJ2-2; D perhaps matches TRBD1 (6 bases). Trimming pared 7 bases from V and 4 bases from J, leaving 16 bases between. Germline lookup yields CDR1 MNHEY and CDR2 SVGEGT. This CDR3 comprises 15 residues.

This clonotype was detected many times. The chain carries TRBV4-2 and TRBJ2-2; no clear D. Germline-derived CDR1 and CDR2 are LGHNA and YNFKEQ. CDR3 length: 15 amino acids. Trimming shortened V by 0 bases and J by 2 bases, and 7 bases separated the two germline ends. In nucleotides, the CDR3 is TGTGCCAGCAGCCAAGATCCAGGTAACACCGGGGAGCTGTTTTTT. Protein sequence: CASSQDPGNTGELFF.

This clonotype was counted ten times or more. The rearrangement uses TRBV28 and TRBJ1-4; 9 bases match TRBD1. The germline gives CDR1 MDHEN, CDR2 SYDVKM. V lost 3 bases, J lost 8 bases, and 4 bases stayed unmatched. The CDR3 length is 14 residues. The CDR3 region has the DNA TGTGCCAGCAGTTTGGACAGGGGTAGGGAAAAACTGTTTTTT. Protein product: CASSLDRGREKLFF.

The V and J genes are TRBV2 and TRBJ2-3; TRBD2 matches 8 bases. The germline V gene has CDR1 SNHLY and CDR2 FYNNEI. V shed 2 bases, J shed 1 base, and the junction held 5 bases outside the gene matches. The CDR3 totals 16 residues. CDR3 amino acids: CASSEREGRGTDTQYF. As DNA, the CDR3 is TGTGCCAGCAGTGAACGGGAGGGCCGGGGCACAGATACGCAGTATTTT.

This clonotype was seen repeatedly, ten times or more. The CDR3 protein is CASSYSRRAETQYF. Here the CDR3 DNA reads TGTGCCAGCAGTTACTCGAGGAGGGCAGAGACCCAGTACTTC. The chain employs TRBV6-5 and TRBJ2-5; D perhaps matches TRBD2 (6 bases). The CDR3 consists of 14 residues. CDR1 is MNHEY and CDR2 is SVGAGI in the germline V gene. V lost 0 bases and J 4 bases, leaving 9 bases between the germline ends.

This clonotype appeared many times. V gene TRBV5-4 combines with J gene TRBJ2-2, with D possibly TRBD2 on 6 matching bases. The CDR3 is 15 amino acids. Germline V gene lookup returns CDR1 SGHNT and CDR2 YYREEE (reference sequence). V was shortened by 4 bases and J by 8 bases, with 18 bases between the two germline ends. The CDR3 loop reads CASSETLGGNGELFF. In nucleotides, the CDR3 is TGTGCCAGCAGCGAGACGCTTGGCGGGAATGGGGAGCTGTTTTTT.

In this sample, this clonotype turned up many times. The chain links TRBV12-3 or TRBV12-4 to TRBJ2-6; no firm D call. Trimming pared 5 bases from V and 4 bases from J, leaving 12 bases between. The CDR3 totals 15 residues. CDR3 region: CASSPDSTGANVLTF. CDR3 nucleotide sequence: TGTGCCAGCAGTCCCGACTCTACAGGGGCCAACGTCCTGACTTTC.